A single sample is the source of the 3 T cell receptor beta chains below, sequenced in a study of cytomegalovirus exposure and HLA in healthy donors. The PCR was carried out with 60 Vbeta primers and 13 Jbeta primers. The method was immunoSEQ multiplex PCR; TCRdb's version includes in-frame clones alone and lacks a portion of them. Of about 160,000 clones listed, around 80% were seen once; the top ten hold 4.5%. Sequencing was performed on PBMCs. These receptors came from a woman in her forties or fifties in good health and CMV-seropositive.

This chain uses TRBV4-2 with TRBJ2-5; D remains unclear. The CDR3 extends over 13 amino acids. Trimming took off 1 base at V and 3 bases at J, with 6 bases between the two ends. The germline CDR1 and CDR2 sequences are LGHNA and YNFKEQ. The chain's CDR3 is CASSQVSKETQYF. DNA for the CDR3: TGTGCCAGCAGCCAAGTAAGCAAAGAGACCCAGTACTTC.

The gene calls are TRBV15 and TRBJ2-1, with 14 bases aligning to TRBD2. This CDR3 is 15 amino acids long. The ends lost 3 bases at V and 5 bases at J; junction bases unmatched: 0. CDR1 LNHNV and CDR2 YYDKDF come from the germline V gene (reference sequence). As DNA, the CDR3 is TGTGCCACCAGCAGGGGACTAGCGGGGGACAATGAGCAGTTCTTC. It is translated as CATSRGLAGDNEQFF.

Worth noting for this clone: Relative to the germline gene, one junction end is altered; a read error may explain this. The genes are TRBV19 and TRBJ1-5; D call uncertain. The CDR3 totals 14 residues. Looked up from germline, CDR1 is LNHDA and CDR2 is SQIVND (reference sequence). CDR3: CASSRTYSNRPQHF. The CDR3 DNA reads TGTGCCAGTAGTAGGACTTATAGCAATCGGCCCCAGCATTTT. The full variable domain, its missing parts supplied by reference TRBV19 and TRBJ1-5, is DGGITQSPKYLFRKEGQNVTLSCEQNLNHDAMYWYRQDPGQGLRLIYYSQIVNDFQKGDIAEGYSVSREKKESFPLTVTSAQKNPTAFYLCASSRTYSNRPQHFGDGTRLSIL.